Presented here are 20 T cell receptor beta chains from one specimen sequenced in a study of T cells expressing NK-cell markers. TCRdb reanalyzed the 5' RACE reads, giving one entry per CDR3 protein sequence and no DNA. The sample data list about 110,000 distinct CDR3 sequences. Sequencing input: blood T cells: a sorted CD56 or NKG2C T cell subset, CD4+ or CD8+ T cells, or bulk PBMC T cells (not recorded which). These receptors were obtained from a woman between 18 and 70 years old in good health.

This chain's CDR3 is CAWRKLAGGDTQYF. The chain employs TRBV30 and TRBJ2-3; TCRdb indicates TRBD2, and absent DNA this call remains unverified. Germline CDR1 GTSNPN, CDR2 SVGIG (reference sequence). CDR3 length: 14 residues.

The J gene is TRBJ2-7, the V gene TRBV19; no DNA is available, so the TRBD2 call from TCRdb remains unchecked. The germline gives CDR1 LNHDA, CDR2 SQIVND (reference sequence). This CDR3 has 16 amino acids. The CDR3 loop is CASSIDPGIAGNEQYF.

CDR3 amino acids: CASSPIAGNTGELFF. The J gene is TRBJ2-2, the V gene TRBV27; no DNA is available, so the TRBD2 call from TCRdb remains unchecked. CDR3 length equals 15 residues. Germline V lookup: CDR1 MNHEY, CDR2 SMNVEV (reference sequence).

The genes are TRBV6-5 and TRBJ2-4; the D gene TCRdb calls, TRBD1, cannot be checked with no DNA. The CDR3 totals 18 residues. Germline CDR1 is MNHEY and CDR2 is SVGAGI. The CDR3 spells CASSYSKFGILAKNIQYF.

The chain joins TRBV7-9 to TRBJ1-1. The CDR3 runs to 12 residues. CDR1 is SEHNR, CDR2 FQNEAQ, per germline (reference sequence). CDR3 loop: CASSDSRPEAFF.

The chain's CDR3 is CASSSPGAGGPNNYGYTF. The chain links TRBV13 to TRBJ1-2; TCRdb's assignment of TRBD1 cannot be checked, as there is no DNA. Looked up from germline, CDR1 is PRHDT and CDR2 is FYEKMQ (reference sequence). The CDR3 has 18 amino acids. Based on the CDR3 plus reference TRBV13 and TRBJ1-2, the full variable domain is AAGVIQSPRHLIKEKRETATLKCYPIPRHDTVYWYQQGPGQDPQFLISFYEKMQSDKGSIPDRFSAQQFSDYHSELNMSSLELGDSALYFCASSSPGAGGPNNYGYTFGSGTRLTVV.

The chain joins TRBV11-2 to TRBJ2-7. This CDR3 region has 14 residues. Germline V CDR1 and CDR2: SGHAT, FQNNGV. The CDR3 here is CASSLQEFYYEQYF.

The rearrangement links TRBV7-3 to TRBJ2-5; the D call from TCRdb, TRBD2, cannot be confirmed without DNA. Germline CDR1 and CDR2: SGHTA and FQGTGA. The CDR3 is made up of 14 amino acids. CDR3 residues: CASSLSGGLETQYF.

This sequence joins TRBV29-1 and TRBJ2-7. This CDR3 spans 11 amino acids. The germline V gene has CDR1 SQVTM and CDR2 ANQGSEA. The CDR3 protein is CSVAAYYEQYF.

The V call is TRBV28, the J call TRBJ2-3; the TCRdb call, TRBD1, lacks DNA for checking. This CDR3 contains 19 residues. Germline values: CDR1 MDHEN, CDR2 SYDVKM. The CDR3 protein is CASSEPPLAGTLSTDTQYF.

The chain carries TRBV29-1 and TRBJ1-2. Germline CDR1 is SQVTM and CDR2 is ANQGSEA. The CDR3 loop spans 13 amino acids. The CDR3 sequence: CSASPGPNYGYTF.

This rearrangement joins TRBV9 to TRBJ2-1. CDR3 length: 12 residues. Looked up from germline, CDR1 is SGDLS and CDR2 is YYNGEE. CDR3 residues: CASSVSSHEQFF. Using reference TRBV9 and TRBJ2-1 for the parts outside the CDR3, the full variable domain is DSGVTQTPKHLITATGQRVTLRCSPRSGDLSVYWYQQSLDQGLQFLIQYYNGEERAKGNILERFSAQQFPDLHSELNLSSLELGDSALYFCASSVSSHEQFFGPGTRLTVL.

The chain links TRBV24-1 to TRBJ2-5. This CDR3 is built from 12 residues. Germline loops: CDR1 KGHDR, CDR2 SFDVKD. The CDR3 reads CATSGSGETQYF.

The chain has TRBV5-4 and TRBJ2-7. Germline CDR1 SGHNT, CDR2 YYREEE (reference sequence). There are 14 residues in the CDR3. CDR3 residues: CASSLIGDSYEQYF.

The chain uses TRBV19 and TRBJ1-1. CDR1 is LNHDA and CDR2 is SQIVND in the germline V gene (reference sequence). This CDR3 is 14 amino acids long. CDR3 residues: CASSILQTYTEAFF.

The CDR3 loop is CASRPLPQGGNEQFF. V and J are TRBV12-3 or TRBV12-4 and TRBJ2-1; TCRdb gives TRBD1 as the D gene, but with no DNA this cannot be confirmed. The CDR3 runs to 15 residues.

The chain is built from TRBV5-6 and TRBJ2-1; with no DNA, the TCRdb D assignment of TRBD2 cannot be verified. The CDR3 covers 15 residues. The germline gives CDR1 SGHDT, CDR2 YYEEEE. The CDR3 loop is CASSQGTSGVNEQFF.

The CDR3 loop is CASSLWPQGGLLGEQFF. The chain carries TRBV11-2 and TRBJ2-1; TCRdb indicates TRBD1, and absent DNA this call remains unverified. This CDR3 is built from 17 residues. CDR1 and CDR2 from the germline V gene are SGHAT and FQNNGV.

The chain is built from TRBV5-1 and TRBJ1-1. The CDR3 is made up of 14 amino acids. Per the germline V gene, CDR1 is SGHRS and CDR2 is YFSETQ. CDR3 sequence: CASSFAGGNTEAFF.

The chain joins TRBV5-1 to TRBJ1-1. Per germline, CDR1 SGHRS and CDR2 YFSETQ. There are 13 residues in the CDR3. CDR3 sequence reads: CASSSDSNTEAFF. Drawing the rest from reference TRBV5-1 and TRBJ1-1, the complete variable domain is KAGVTQTPRYLIKTRGQQVTLSCSPISGHRSVSWYQQTPGQGLQFLFEYFSETQRNKGNFPGRFSGRQFSNSRSEMNVSTLELGDSALYLCASSSDSNTEAFFGQGTRLTVV.